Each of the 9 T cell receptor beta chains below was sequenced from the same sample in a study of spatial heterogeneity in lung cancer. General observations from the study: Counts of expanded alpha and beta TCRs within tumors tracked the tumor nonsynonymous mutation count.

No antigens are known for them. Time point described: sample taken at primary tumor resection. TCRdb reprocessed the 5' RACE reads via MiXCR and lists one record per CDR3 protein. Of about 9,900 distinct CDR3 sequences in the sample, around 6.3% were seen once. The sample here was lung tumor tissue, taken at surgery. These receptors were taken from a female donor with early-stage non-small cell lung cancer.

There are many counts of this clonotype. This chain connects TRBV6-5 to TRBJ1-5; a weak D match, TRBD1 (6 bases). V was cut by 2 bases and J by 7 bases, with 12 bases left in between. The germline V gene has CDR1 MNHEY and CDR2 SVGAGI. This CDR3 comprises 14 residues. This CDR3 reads CASSYATGQQPQHF. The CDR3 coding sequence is TGTGCCAGCAGTTACGCAACAGGGCAACAGCCCCAGCATTTT.

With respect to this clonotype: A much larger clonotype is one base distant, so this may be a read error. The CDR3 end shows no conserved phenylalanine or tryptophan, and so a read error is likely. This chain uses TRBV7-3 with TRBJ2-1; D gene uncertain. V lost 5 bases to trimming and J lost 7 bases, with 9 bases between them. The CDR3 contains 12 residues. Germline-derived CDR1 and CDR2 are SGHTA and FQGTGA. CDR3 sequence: CASSPGRNEQFL. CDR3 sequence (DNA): TGTGCCAGCAGCCCCGGTAGGAATGAGCAGTTCTTA.

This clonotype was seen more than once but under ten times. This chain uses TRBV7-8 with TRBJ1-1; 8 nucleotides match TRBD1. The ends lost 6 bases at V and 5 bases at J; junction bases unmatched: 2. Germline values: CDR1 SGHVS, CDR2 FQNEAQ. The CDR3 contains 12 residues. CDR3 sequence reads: CASRQGVTEAFF. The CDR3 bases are TGTGCCAGCAGACAGGGGGTTACTGAAGCTTTCTTT.

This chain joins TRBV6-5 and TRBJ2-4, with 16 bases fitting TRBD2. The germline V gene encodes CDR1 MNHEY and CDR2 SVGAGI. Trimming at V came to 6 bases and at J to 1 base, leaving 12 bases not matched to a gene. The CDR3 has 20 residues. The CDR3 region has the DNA TGTGCCAGCAGCCCGGGACTAGCGGGAGGGGTCGTCGGGGCCAAAAACATTCAGTACTTC. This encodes CASSPGLAGGVVGAKNIQYF.

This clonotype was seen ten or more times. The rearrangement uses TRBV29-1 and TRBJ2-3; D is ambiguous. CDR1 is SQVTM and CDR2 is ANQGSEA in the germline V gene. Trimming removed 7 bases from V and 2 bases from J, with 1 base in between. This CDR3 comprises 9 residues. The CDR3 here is CSATDTQYF. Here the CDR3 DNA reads TGCAGCGCCACAGATACGCAGTATTTT.

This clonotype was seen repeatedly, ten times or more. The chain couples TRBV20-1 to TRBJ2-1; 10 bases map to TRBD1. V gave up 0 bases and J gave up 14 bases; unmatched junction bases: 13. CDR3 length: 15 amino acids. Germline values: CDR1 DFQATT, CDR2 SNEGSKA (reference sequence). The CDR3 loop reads CSARDPHRQTGGEFF. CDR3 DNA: TGCAGTGCTAGAGATCCCCACCGCCAGACAGGGGGCGAGTTCTTC.

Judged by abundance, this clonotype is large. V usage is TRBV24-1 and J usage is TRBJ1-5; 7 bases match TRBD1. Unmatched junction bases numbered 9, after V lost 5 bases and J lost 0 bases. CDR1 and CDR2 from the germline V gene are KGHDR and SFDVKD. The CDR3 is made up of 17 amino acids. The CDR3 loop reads CATSASGGQNSNQPQHF. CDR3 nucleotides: TGTGCCACCAGTGCCTCAGGGGGACAAAATAGCAATCAGCCCCAGCATTTT.

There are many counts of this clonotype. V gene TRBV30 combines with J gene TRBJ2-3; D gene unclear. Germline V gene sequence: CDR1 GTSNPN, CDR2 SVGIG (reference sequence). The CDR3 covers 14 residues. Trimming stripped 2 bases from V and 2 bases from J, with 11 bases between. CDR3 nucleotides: TGTGCCTGGAGTCGTAGCCGGGCCACAGATACGCAGTATTTT. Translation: CAWSRSRATDTQYF.

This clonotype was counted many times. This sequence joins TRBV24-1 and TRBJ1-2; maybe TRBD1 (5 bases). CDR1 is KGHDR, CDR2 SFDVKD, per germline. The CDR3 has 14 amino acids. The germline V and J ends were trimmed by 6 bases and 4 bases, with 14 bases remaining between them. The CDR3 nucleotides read TGTGCCACCAGTCAGCCCGGGACCCCCTATGGCTACACCTTC. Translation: CATSQPGTPYGYTF.